These 10 T cell receptor beta chains came from one sample sequenced in a study of technical replicates of blood from a handful of donors. The method was immunoSEQ multiplex PCR; TCRdb's version includes in-frame clones alone and lacks a portion of them. The sample yields around 70,000 clones, roughly 94% seen once. Source material: T cells isolated from PBMCs. The receptors originated from a human donor in good health.

V and J are TRBV6-5 and TRBJ2-3; D is perhaps TRBD2 (5 bases). The CDR3 contains 16 residues. Germline V gene sequence: CDR1 MNHEY, CDR2 SVGAGI. Trimming removed 2 bases at V and 7 bases at J, with 19 bases between. Written as DNA, the CDR3 is TGTGCCAGCAGTTACAGTATAACTAGTGGTATTCATACGCAGTATTTT. Amino acid sequence: CASSYSITSGIHTQYF.

The genes are TRBV11-3 and TRBJ1-1, with TRBD1 as a possible D gene (6 bases). The germline V gene encodes CDR1 SGHNT and CDR2 YENEEA. Between the trimmed V and J ends, which lost 5 bases and 4 bases, there was a span of 14 bases. This CDR3 is built from 14 residues. The CDR3 loop is CASSRDTGSTEAFF. CDR3 DNA sequence: TGTGCCAGCAGCCGGGACACTGGGAGCACTGAAGCTTTCTTT.

A single count supports this clone. CDR3 residues: CASSEIFLSEQYF. The CDR3 coding sequence is TGCGCCAGCAGTGAGATTTTCTTGAGCGAGCAGTACTTC. The gene calls are TRBV10-1 and TRBJ2-7, with no clear D. This CDR3 has 13 amino acids. Germline lookup yields CDR1 WNHNN and CDR2 SYGVQD (reference sequence). Trimming removed 2 bases at V and 6 bases at J, with 11 bases between.

This chain links TRBV27 with TRBJ1-1; TRBD1 matches 8 bases. The junction had 12 bases not matched to a gene; V was cut back by 5 bases and J by 4 bases. CDR1 is MNHEY, CDR2 SMNVEV, per germline (reference sequence). The CDR3 runs to 16 residues. The CDR3 DNA sequence: TGTGCCAGCAGTCTCAGGGGGCGCGGGTTAGTCACTGAAGCTTTCTTT. Protein product: CASSLRGRGLVTEAFF.

The chain has TRBV9 and TRBJ2-2; a possible D gene is TRBD2 (7 bases). This CDR3 contains 14 residues. Germline V gene data show CDR1 as SGDLS and CDR2 as YYNGEE. V was trimmed by 3 bases and J by 4 bases, leaving 10 bases between them. The CDR3 region has the DNA TGTGCCAGCAGCGGGGGGGGGCCCACCGGGGAGCTGTTTTTT. Translation gives CASSGGGPTGELFF.

The chain recombines TRBV28 with TRBJ1-2; the D gene is possibly TRBD1 (5 bases). The germline V gene encodes CDR1 MDHEN and CDR2 SYDVKM. The V end was cut by 5 bases, the J end by 3 bases, with 7 bases between. This CDR3 comprises 12 residues. Written as DNA, the CDR3 is TGTGCCAGCAGTCAGGGATACTATGGCTACACCTTC. This gives the protein CASSQGYYGYTF.

CDR3 nucleotides: TGTGCCAGCAGACTAGCGGGACCCCACAATGAGCAGTTCTTC. Translated, it gives CASRLAGPHNEQFF. The V call is TRBV2, the J call TRBJ2-1; TRBD2 agrees at 10 bases. CDR1 is SNHLY and CDR2 is FYNNEI in the germline V gene. The CDR3 sequence is 14 residues long. Germline trimming cut 6 bases from V and 5 bases from J; bases unmatched to any gene: 4.

The J gene is TRBJ2-7, the V gene TRBV5-8; D is undetermined. Germline CDR1 reads SGHTS; CDR2 reads YDEGEE. The CDR3 is made up of 12 amino acids. V lost 7 bases, J lost 2 bases, and 10 bases lay in between. This chain's CDR3 is CASRYSTYEQYF. The CDR3 DNA sequence: TGTGCCAGCCGCTACAGCACCTACGAGCAGTACTTC.

The count of this clone is one. V gene TRBV27 combines with J gene TRBJ2-7; D possibly corresponds to TRBD1 (5 bases). The germline V gene has CDR1 MNHEY and CDR2 SMNVEV (reference sequence). The V and J ends lost 4 bases and 3 bases respectively, with 10 bases between them. The CDR3 has 13 residues. CDR3 sequence (DNA): TGTGCCAGCAGTTCCAGGGTGATCTACGAGCAGTACTTC. It is translated as CASSSRVIYEQYF.

The rearrangement joins TRBV28 to TRBJ1-3, with D possibly TRBD1 on 6 matching bases. The CDR3 is made up of 16 amino acids. Between the trimmed V and J ends, which lost 6 bases and 3 bases, there was a span of 18 bases. Germline CDR1 reads MDHEN; CDR2 reads SYDVKM. CDR3 in DNA: TGTGCCAGCAGCTTCCCAGGGGTTTCAGATGGAAACACCATATATTTT. Protein: CASSFPGVSDGNTIYF. Combining the CDR3 with reference TRBV28 and TRBJ1-3 gives the whole variable domain DVKVTQSSRYLVKRTGEKVFLECVQDMDHENMFWYRQDPGLGLRLIYFSYDVKMKEKGDIPEGYSVSREKKERFSLILESASTNQTSMYLCASSFPGVSDGNTIYFGEGSWLTVV.